This TCR beta chain was found in a study of shared clonotypes between healthy human individuals (dated by TCRdb to the early 2020s). Study-level background: Two women and a few men aged 18 to 49 years were included in the cohort. Each donor's leukapheresis produced roughly between about 0.8 and 8.9 billion PBMCs. Blood TCR repertoires of about five healthy adults were deeply sequenced to estimate repertoire size and the extent of clonotype sharing between individuals. Different laboratories and diverse techniques were used to prepare libraries and sequence TCR repertoires, to increase sequencing depth and limit assay-specific biases. For each donor, CD4 naive and CD4 memory were each given three plates, CD8 naive was given two plates, and CD8 memory was given one plate. Here is what the overall study found, with its caveats: Across a few donors, roughly 5% of naive CD4, roughly 3.4% of naive CD8, 2.3% of memory CD4, and about 0.44% of memory CD8 clonotypes were shared. Only blood was sampled, and tissue TCR repertoires likely differ from those in blood. Even with the large sequencing depth, rarefaction of the sorted-subset datasets indicated that sequencing was incomplete. Compared with non-shared clonotypes, clonotypes shared by all four sorted-subset donors had higher generation probabilities. Pairwise subsampling led to the expectation that sequencing depth would affect the degree of clonotype sharing among donors. The genetic and exposure-history diversity represented was limited by the small number of donors. Naive subsets generally had larger estimated clonotype richness than memory subsets.

Donors were healthy HIV-negative adults with no recently reported acute infections or vaccinations. All donors were Caucasian adults living in Nashville, Tennessee, USA. CD4+ T cells were enriched by magnetic negative selection; naive cells were then positively selected on CD45RA, and the negative fraction formed the memory subset. Blood was obtained by leukapheresis, after which PBMCs were separated by Ficoll-Histopaque density gradient centrifugation and cryopreserved in liquid nitrogen vapor phase. Purity and quantity of every magnetically sorted T cell population were checked by analytical flow cytometry. From each sorted fraction, genomic DNA was isolated and quantified by UV absorbance on a Nanodrop 2000c. The CDR3 measures 16 amino acids from cysteine to phenylalanine. The DNA shown is the 48-base CDR3, in frame from base 1. Per the germline V gene, MNHEY is the CDR1 and SVGAGI is the CDR2. V drops 3 bases and J drops 2 bases, leaving 13 bases in between.

TCR CDR3 regions were amplified from genomic DNA by multiplex PCR using the deep immunoSEQ assay. For each cell subset, the extracted genomic DNA was distributed evenly across all wells of several immunoSEQ 96-well plates, and each plate served as one replicate. For sorted subsets, each replicate PCR was loaded with about 0.2 ug genomic DNA, equivalent to approximately 27,000 T cell genomes. The purified libraries were quantified using a Qubit 3.0 fluorometer, sized with a Bioanalyzer 2100, and then quantified again using the KAPA Library Quantification kit. Every immunoSEQ 96-well plate was sequenced on a dedicated single-read 150-cycle Illumina NextSeq 550 flow cell. Per the original workflow: Because the immunoSEQ output held only junctional sequences and lacked quality scores, the filtering could not match the filtering applied to full-length reads. To assign V/J genes and CDR3, sequences were annotated against IMGT germline references using PyIR, a Python wrapper for IgBLAST v1.9. Reads with weak V/J assignments (E-value above 1e-6), missing CDR3, stop codons, out-of-frame junctions, or ambiguous translated residues were removed. V3J clonotypes were defined as sequences sharing an identical inferred V gene, J gene, and CDR3 amino acid sequence. Percentage overlap between repertoires was calculated by dividing the number of shared unique clonotypes by the size of the smaller repertoire. Repertoire richness was assessed with RTK rarefaction, the Chao1 estimator, and Recon v2.1 estimates of unobserved clonotypes. Generation probabilities for all TCRbeta clonotypes obtained by the gDNA method from several donors were computed using OLGA. TCRdb's version of the immuneACCESS table is confined to in-frame rearrangements and falls short of the full clone set. An unresolved V gene accounts for under half of the shortfall where checked; the remainder is of unknown origin. V, J and clone size reflect that table, while D and trimming were determined from the DNA. Across this sample there are about 2,500,000 clones, with roughly nine tenths seen only once. The leading ten clones occupy 0.14% of the sample.

Points on this clone: It lacks a known antigen. No clone much larger than this one lies a single base away; base qualities are absent. The sample holds other DNA sequences that translate to the same CDR3.

The sequence is built from TRBV6-5 and TRBJ1-4; a weak D assignment points to TRBD1 (5 bases agree). The sequence came from a man aged 18 to 35 in good health. Sequenced sample: naive CD4+ T cells sorted from blood. The intended sense of this specimen's cell subset or site label: CD45RA+ positively selected. This receptor has the CDR3 CASSYSIGGTNEKLFF. The DNA is as follows: TGTGCCAGCAGTTATTCCATTGGGGGGACTAATGAAAAACTGTTTTTT.